One and the same sample provided the 9 T cell receptor beta chains below, sequenced in a study of vaccination effects on CD4 cells after COVID-19. Profiled with immunoSEQ multiplex PCR; TCRdb holds only in-frame clones, not every one. Found here are approximately 54,000 clones, roughly 76% of them singletons; the top ten hold roughly 2.3%. No antigen is known for these receptors. Sequencing followed a ViraFEST assay step that expanded antigen-specific CD4+ T cells with viral peptide pools. Following 10 days of culture, CD4+ T cells were isolated. The material sequenced was CD4+ T cells from PBMCs cultured with HCoV-229E spike peptides, taken before COVID-19 vaccination. The receptors were sampled from a human donor who received a COVID-19 vaccine.

This clone has more than one count but fewer than ten. The chain recombines TRBV4-1 with TRBJ1-5; TRBD1 matches at 7 bases. Trimming removed 1 base from V and 7 bases from J; junction bases left unmatched: 4. The CDR3 totals 14 residues. Germline V CDR1 and CDR2: MGHRA, YSYEKL. DNA for the CDR3: TGCGCCAGCAGCCAAGGAGGGGGCGAACAGCCCCAGCATTTT. Its translation is CASSQGGGEQPQHF.

The chain recombines TRBV27 with TRBJ1-2; 10 bases line up with TRBD1. Germline CDR1 is MNHEY and CDR2 is SMNVEV (reference sequence). The CDR3 covers 15 residues. J was trimmed by 7 bases and V by 4 bases; bases with no gene match: 9. CDR3 sequence (DNA): TGTGCCAGCAGTTCCCCTAGGGACAGGGGTGGTGGCTACACCTTC. It is translated as CASSSPRDRGGGYTF.

About this clone: One end of the junction does not line up with germline, which may come from a read error. The chain combines TRBV18 with TRBJ2-3; D is unresolved. CDR1 and CDR2 (germline): KGHSH, LQKENI. The CDR3 contains 12 residues. DNA for the CDR3: TGTGACAGCTCACCTAACCCAGATACGCAGTATTTT. Residues: CDSSPNPDTQYF.

This sequence joins TRBV7-7 and TRBJ2-2; 7 bases match TRBD1. The CDR3 length is 16 residues. Trimming removed 7 bases from V and 1 base from J; junction bases left unmatched: 9. Germline CDR1 SSHAT, CDR2 FNYEAQ (reference sequence). CDR3 amino acids: CASTARTGENTGELFF. The CDR3 region has the DNA TGTGCCAGCACCGCACGGACAGGAGAGAACACCGGGGAGCTGTTTTTT.

The chain is built from TRBV19 and TRBJ1-1, with D unresolved. The CDR3 has 16 residues. The germline V gene encodes CDR1 LNHDA and CDR2 SQIVND (reference sequence). V lost 5 bases, J lost 1 base, and 17 bases lay in between. The CDR3 sequence: CASSPRPNTGNTEAFF. The CDR3 bases are TGTGCCAGTAGTCCCAGACCCAACACGGGGAACACTGAAGCTTTCTTT.

The CDR3 DNA reads as TGCGCCAGCAGCTTGGCCGGGGGTCCCTACGAGCAGTACGTC. Its translation: CASSLAGGPYEQYV. The chain is built from TRBV5-1 and TRBJ2-7; D is perhaps TRBD2 (6 bases). The CDR3 is made up of 14 amino acids. CDR1 is SGHRS and CDR2 is YFSETQ in the germline V gene. The germline V and J ends were trimmed by 0 bases and 2 bases, with 9 bases remaining between them.

This clone was counted a single time. The chain joins TRBV27 to TRBJ1-1, with no clear D. Germline loops: CDR1 MNHEY, CDR2 SMNVEV (reference sequence). The CDR3 extends over 13 amino acids. V lost 5 bases to trimming and J lost 5 bases, with 12 bases between them. In nucleotides, the CDR3 is TGTGCCAGCAGTCCCTCCCTGAGGACTGAAGCTTTCTTT. It encodes CASSPSLRTEAFF.

The J gene is TRBJ1-6, the V gene TRBV28, with D possibly being TRBD1 (5 bases). CDR1 and CDR2 (germline): MDHEN, SYDVKM. The CDR3 extends over 14 amino acids. V gave up 4 bases and J gave up 9 bases, with 13 bases separating them. In nucleotides, the CDR3 is TGTGCCAGCAGTTCCGGGACCCATCCTTCACCCCTCCACTTT. Its translation is CASSSGTHPSPLHF.

The chain carries TRBV29-1 and TRBJ2-3; perhaps TRBD1 as D (6 bases). Trimming removed 1 base at V and 1 base at J, with 9 bases between. There are 14 residues in the CDR3. Germline values: CDR1 SQVTM, CDR2 ANQGSEA. This CDR3 reads CSVEGGPRTDTQYF. CDR3 nucleotide sequence: TGCAGCGTTGAAGGGGGGCCTCGCACAGATACGCAGTATTTT.